This TCR beta chain was sequenced during a study of T cells in tumors after PD-1 blockade. Tumor or blood genomic DNA was sequenced, with inputs of roughly 550 ng to 6,500 ng. V lost 6 bases and J 3 bases, leaving 20 bases between the germline ends. Germline V gene sequence: CDR1 KGHSH, CDR2 LQKENI. The CDR3 has 16 residues. A few counts support this clone. No antigen is known for it. Study-wide results and limits: Peripheral recruitment is suggested, as some novel exhausted tumor clones were in pre-treatment blood.

Profiling relied on immunoSEQ multiplex PCR, and the TCRdb table lists in-frame clones only, not all of them. The sample yields about 59,000 clones, around 77% seen once. This receptor was taken from a human donor with basal cell carcinoma. The rearrangement links TRBV18 to TRBJ1-2, with D possibly TRBD1 on 6 matching bases. Sequencing used PBMCs, obtained before anti-PD-1 treatment. CDR3 nucleotides: TGTGCCAGCTCGCCTACACATAGGACAGCACACTATGGCTACACCTTC. Translated, it gives CASSPTHRTAHYGYTF.